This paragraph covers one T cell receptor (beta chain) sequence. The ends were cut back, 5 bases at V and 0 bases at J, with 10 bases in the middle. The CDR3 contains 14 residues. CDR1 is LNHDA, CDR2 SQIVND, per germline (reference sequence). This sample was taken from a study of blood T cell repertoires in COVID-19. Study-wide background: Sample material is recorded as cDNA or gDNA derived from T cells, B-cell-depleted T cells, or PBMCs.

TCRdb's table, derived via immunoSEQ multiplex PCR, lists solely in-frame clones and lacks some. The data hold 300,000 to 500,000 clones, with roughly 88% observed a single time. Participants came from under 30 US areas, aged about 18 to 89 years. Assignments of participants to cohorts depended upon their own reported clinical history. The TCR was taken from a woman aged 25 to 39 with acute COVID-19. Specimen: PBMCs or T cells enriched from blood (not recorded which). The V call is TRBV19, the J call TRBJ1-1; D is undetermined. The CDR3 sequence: CASSVTVLNTEAFF. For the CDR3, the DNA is TGTGCCAGTAGTGTCACAGTTTTGAACACTGAAGCTTTCTTT.